The clone carrying this TCR beta chain turned up a few times. What it recognizes is unknown. The data are from a study of T cell responses to AZD1222 COVID-19 vaccine. The length of the CDR3 is 13 residues. Trimming left V 3 bases short and J 8 bases short, with 8 bases between. Produced via immunoSEQ multiplex PCR; TCRdb's table is partial and in-frame only. The sample contains about 150,000 clones, 75% to 90% of which appear only once. General study findings and limits: Of the AZD1222 recipients, only 5 to 7 were seropositive at baseline.

V and J are TRBV12-3 or TRBV12-4 and TRBJ1-6; possibly TRBD1 for D (5 bases). This sequence was found in an adult who received the AZD1222 COVID-19 vaccine. Material: peripheral blood, obtained 28 days after the second AZD1222 dose. CDR3: CASSFWGYSPLHF. The CDR3 bases are TGTGCCAGCAGTTTTTGGGGGTATTCACCCCTCCACTTT.